A single sample is the source of the 4 T cell receptor beta chains below, sequenced in a study of T cell clones after liver transplantation. Sequencing was performed with immunoSEQ multiplex PCR; in TCRdb, only in-frame clones are kept and a portion is missing. The sample holds about 120,000 clones, over 75% seen once. The sample was CD4+ T cells from blood, taken 12 months after liver transplant. These receptors came from a human patient who received a liver transplant. A share of the T cells may be of graft donor origin.

The J gene is TRBJ1-1, the V gene TRBV10-3; 8 bases are shared with TRBD1. Unmatched junction bases numbered 5, after V lost 5 bases and J lost 6 bases. The germline V gene encodes CDR1 ENHRY and CDR2 SYGVKD. This CDR3 comprises 13 residues. DNA of the CDR3: TGTGCCATCAGTATAACAGGGGGAGCTGAAGCTTTCTTT. Protein product: CAISITGGAEAFF.

In its sample, this clone was seen once. The chain combines TRBV13 with TRBJ1-2; no reliable D call. V shed 6 bases and J shed 2 bases, with 10 bases lying between them. Germline V gives CDR1 PRHDT, CDR2 FYEKMQ (reference sequence). The CDR3 has 13 residues. The CDR3: CASSRLGNYGYTF. CDR3 DNA sequence: TGTGCCAGCAGTCGCCTGGGGAACTATGGCTACACCTTC. Using reference TRBV13 and TRBJ1-2 for the parts outside the CDR3, the full variable domain is AAGVIQSPRHLIKEKRETATLKCYPIPRHDTVYWYQQGPGQDPQFLISFYEKMQSDKGSIPDRFSAQQFSDYHSELNMSSLELGDSALYFCASSRLGNYGYTFGSGTRLTVV.

V usage is TRBV2 and J usage is TRBJ2-2; 7 bases align to TRBD2. The CDR3 contains 14 residues. The V and J ends lost 8 bases and 0 bases, in that order; junction bases with no gene match: 3. Germline loops: CDR1 SNHLY, CDR2 FYNNEI. This CDR3 is CASWGGANTGELFF. The CDR3 DNA reads TGTGCCAGCTGGGGGGGAGCGAACACCGGGGAGCTGTTTTTT. Variable domain in full (rest from reference TRBV2 and TRBJ2-2): EPEVTQTPSHQVTQMGQEVILRCVPISNHLYFYWYRQILGQKVEFLVSFYNNEISEKSEIFDDQFSVERPDGSNFTLKIRSTKLEDSAMYFCASWGGANTGELFFGEGSRLTVL.

The chain employs TRBV9 and TRBJ2-3; no reliable D call. The germline gives CDR1 SGDLS, CDR2 YYNGEE. This CDR3 comprises 13 residues. V lost 4 bases to trimming and J lost 3 bases, with 9 bases between them. The CDR3, as DNA: TGTGCCAGCAGCCCATGGCGAACAGATACGCAGTATTTT. Amino acid sequence: CASSPWRTDTQYF. The variable domain in full, with the rest retrieved from reference TRBV9 and TRBJ2-3, is DSGVTQTPKHLITATGQRVTLRCSPRSGDLSVYWYQQSLDQGLQFLIQYYNGEERAKGNILERFSAQQFPDLHSELNLSSLELGDSALYFCASSPWRTDTQYFGPGTRLTVL.